Listed below are T cell receptor beta chains from one sample, sequenced in a study of T cell responses to AZD1222 COVID-19 vaccine. Sequencing was performed with immunoSEQ multiplex PCR; in TCRdb, only in-frame clones are kept and a portion is missing. The sample holds some 120,000 clones, 85% to 90% seen once. This specimen was peripheral blood, taken on day 0 of AZD1222 vaccination. Receptors were obtained from an adult in good health. The CDR3 runs from the conserved cysteine through the conserved F or W. A D gene is named only where the DNA matches it firmly. Rows may omit the clone size; those that give it use once, few, many or a size class.

>.|TRBJ2-5|.|TRBV7-3
TGTGCCAGCAGCTCTTCGGTTACCGGTGGGACCCAGTACTTC
CASSSSVTGGTQYF
>TRBD2|TRBJ2-1|.|TRBV6-6
TGTGCCAGCAGCCCCCCGGGGAGGGTTGCCTACAATGAGCAGTTCTTC
CASSPPGRVAYNEQFF
>.|TRBJ2-5|once|TRBV3-1/TRBV3-2
TGTGCCAGCAGCCCCAAAGGGCACAACCAAGAGACCCAGTACTTC
CASSPKGHNQETQYF
>.|TRBJ1-2|once|TRBV30
TGTGCCTGGAGTAGGTGGGGATCCCATGACGAAATCACCTTC
CAWSRWGSHDEITF
>.|TRBJ2-2|.|TRBV4-2
TGTGCCAGCAGCCAAGGGACCGGGGAGCTGTTTTTT
CASSQGTGELFF
>.|TRBJ2-6|.|TRBV4-2
TGTGCCAGCAGCCAGGAAGGGACCAGCTCTGGGGCCAACGTCCTGACTTTC
CASSQEGTSSGANVLTF
>.|TRBJ1-1|.|TRBV5-3
TGTGCCAGAATTGCGGCGATGGACTTGAACACTGAAGCTTTCTTT
CARIAAMDLNTEAFF
>.|TRBJ2-5|once|TRBV19
TGTGCCAGTAGTATGATCACGGGAGAAAGGAGTCAAGAGACCCAGTACTTC
CASSMITGERSQETQYF
>TRBD1|TRBJ2-3|.|TRBV7-9
TGTGCCAGCAGCTTAGCCAGACAGGGGATGGGAGATACGCAGTATTTT
CASSLARQGMGDTQYF
>.|TRBJ1-2|.|TRBV15
TGTGCCACCAGCAGGCCGGGACGGTCCCCCGATGGCTACACCTTC
CATSRPGRSPDGYTF
>TRBD1|TRBJ1-5|once|TRBV19
TGTGCCAGTAGTCCAGCCATCCCGGGACAGGCCTCCGCTCGTGGCAATCAGCCCCAGCATTTT
CASSPAIPGQASARGNQPQHF
>.|TRBJ2-1|.|TRBV24-1
TGTGCCACCAGTGACCCCTCTGCCCGATCCTACAATGAGCAGTTCTTC
CATSDPSARSYNEQFF
>.|TRBJ2-7|.|TRBV7-3
TGTGCCAGCAGCTTAACTCCTAGCGACTCCTACGAGCAGTACTTC
CASSLTPSDSYEQYF
>.|TRBJ2-3|.|TRBV28
TGTGCCAGCAGTTTATTGGGGGAAAGGGGCACAGATACGCAGTATTTT
CASSLLGERGTDTQYF
>TRBD2|TRBJ2-1|.|TRBV5-1
TGCGCCAGCAGCTTGATGGTAGCGGGAACCTACAATGAGCAGTTCTTC
CASSLMVAGTYNEQFF
>.|TRBJ1-6|.|TRBV4-1
TGCGCCAGCAGCCAAGGCCGAGGACTCGAGCTCCACTTT
CASSQGRGLELHF
>.|TRBJ2-7|.|TRBV19
TGTGCCAGTAGTATATGGCGAAAGGGGGTTTCCTACGAGCAGTACTTC
CASSIWRKGVSYEQYF
>.|TRBJ1-1|.|TRBV9
TGTGCCAGCAGCGAGGGCAGCTACACTGAAGCTTTCTTT
CASSEGSYTEAFF
>TRBD1|TRBJ1-2|.|TRBV30
TGTGCCTGGAGTGCCTCGACAGGGGGGTTGGGTGGCTACACCTTC
CAWSASTGGLGGYTF
>.|TRBJ2-3|once|TRBV6-5
TGTGCCAGCAGTCAATCCTACGGAGATACGCAGTATTTT
CASSQSYGDTQYF
>TRBD2|TRBJ2-1|.|TRBV9
TGTGCCAGCAGCGGACGGGAGACTAGCGGGGGTTATGAGCAGTTCTTC
CASSGRETSGGYEQFF
>.|TRBJ1-1|once|TRBV4-3
TGCGCCAGCAGCCCCTCCCAGAACACTGAAGCTTTCTTT
CASSPSQNTEAFF
>.|TRBJ1-6|few|TRBV7-9
TGTGCCAGCAGCTTAGCAGGGGCTTCCTATAATTCACCCCTCCACTTT
CASSLAGASYNSPLHF
>TRBD1|TRBJ1-4|.|TRBV7-9
TGTGCCAGCAGCTTAGGGGACAGGGGGCGAAATGAAAAACTGTTTTTT
CASSLGDRGRNEKLFF
>.|TRBJ1-4|.|TRBV7-2
TGTGCCAGCAGCCCCAGCCAGGCAACTAATGAAAAACTGTTTTTT
CASSPSQATNEKLFF
>TRBD1|TRBJ1-1|.|TRBV19
TGTGCCAGTAGTCGGGACAGGGCCACTGAAGCTTTCTTT
CASSRDRATEAFF
>.|TRBJ2-7|.|TRBV10-1
TGCGCCAGCAGTCAACAGCGGCCAACCTACGAGCAGTACTTC
CASSQQRPTYEQYF
>TRBD1|TRBJ1-3|.|TRBV3-1/TRBV3-2
TGTGCCAGCAGCGTCCGACAGGGGAACACCATATATTTT
CASSVRQGNTIYF
>.|TRBJ2-1|.|TRBV20-1
TGCAGTGCTAGTAACCTAGGGAGCTCCTACAATGAGCAGTTCTTC
CSASNLGSSYNEQFF
>TRBD2|TRBJ2-1|.|TRBV5-4
TGTGCCAGCAGCAAGGGACTAGCGGAATCCTACAATGAGCAGTTCTTC
CASSKGLAESYNEQFF
>.|TRBJ2-7|few|TRBV27
TGTGCCAGCAGTTTAAAGGGGGGGGGACTATCCTACGAGCAGTACTTC
CASSLKGGGLSYEQYF
>.|TRBJ2-4|once|TRBV24-1
TGTGCCACCAGTGATCGGATCGGGAACATTCAGTACTTC
CATSDRIGNIQYF
>.|TRBJ2-7|.|TRBV6-5
TGTGCCAGCAGTTACTCGTTCCAGGGTGGGGCCTACGAGCAGTACTTC
CASSYSFQGGAYEQYF